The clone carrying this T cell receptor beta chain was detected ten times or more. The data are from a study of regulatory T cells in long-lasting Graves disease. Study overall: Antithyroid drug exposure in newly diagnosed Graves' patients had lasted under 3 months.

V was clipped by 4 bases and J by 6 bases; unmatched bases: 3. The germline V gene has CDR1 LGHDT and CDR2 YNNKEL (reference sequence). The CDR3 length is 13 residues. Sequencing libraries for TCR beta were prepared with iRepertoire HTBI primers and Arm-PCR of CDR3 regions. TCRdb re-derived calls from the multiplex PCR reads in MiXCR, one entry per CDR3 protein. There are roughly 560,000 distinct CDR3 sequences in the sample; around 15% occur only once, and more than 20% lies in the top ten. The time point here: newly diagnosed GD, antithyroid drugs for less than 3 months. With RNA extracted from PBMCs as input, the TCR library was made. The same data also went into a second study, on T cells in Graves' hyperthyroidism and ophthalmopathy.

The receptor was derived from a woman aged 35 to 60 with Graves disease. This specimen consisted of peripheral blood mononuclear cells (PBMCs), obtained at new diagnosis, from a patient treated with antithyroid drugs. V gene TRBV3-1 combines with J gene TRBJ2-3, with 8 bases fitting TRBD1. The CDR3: CASSLRTGDTQYF. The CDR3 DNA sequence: TGTGCCAGCAGCCTAAGGACAGGGGATACGCAGTATTTT.